This T cell receptor beta chain was sequenced in a study of T cell changes during pregnancy in multiple sclerosis. The data were produced by immunoSEQ multiplex PCR, yet TCRdb's version contains in-frame clones alone and is incomplete. The sample has about 94,000 clones, approximately 94% seen once; the top ten hold over 0.85%. Germline assignment: CDR1 SGDLS and CDR2 YYNGEE. With V trimmed by 4 bases and J by 8 bases, 6 bases remained unmatched. This CDR3 is 14 amino acids long. This specimen consisted of peripheral blood, obtained after pregnancy. The chain uses TRBV9 and TRBJ1-2; 12 nucleotides line up with TRBD1. The receptor was isolated from a female donor with multiple sclerosis, enrolled in a pregnancy study. The CDR3 protein is CASSPGTGGGGYTF. Here the CDR3 DNA reads TGTGCCAGCAGCCCTGGGACAGGGGGCGGGGGCTACACCTTC.